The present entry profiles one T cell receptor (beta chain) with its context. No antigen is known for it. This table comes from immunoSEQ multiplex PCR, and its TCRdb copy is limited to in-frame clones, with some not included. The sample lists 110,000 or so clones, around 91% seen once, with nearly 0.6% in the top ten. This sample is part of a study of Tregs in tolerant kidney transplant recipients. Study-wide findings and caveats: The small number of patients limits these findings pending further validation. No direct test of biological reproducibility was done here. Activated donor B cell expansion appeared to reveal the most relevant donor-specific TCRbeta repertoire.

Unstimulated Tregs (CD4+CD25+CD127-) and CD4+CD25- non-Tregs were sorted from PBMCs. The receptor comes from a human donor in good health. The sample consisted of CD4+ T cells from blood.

In DNA form, the CDR3 reads TGCGCCAGCAGCCCCTGGACTAGCGGGGGGGATACGCAGTATTTT. Amino acids: CASSPWTSGGDTQYF. The chain uses TRBV5-1 and TRBJ2-3; 14 bases agree with TRBD2. The CDR3 contains 15 residues. J was trimmed by 6 bases and V by 4 bases; bases with no gene match: 4. Germline V gene data show CDR1 as SGHRS and CDR2 as YFSETQ.